Detailed here is one T cell receptor (beta chain). Its antigen is unidentified. The use of a sample-barcoded 5' primer and a J-beta primer mix characterized a second PCR of about 7 to 12 cycles. MiXCR, run by TCRdb on the 5' RACE reads, gives a single entry per CDR3 protein. The sample holds hundreds of thousands of distinct CDR3 sequences; around 25% are singletons and the top ten take around 9.2%. This sample was taken from a study of blood T cells in healthy people across ages. Study-level points and caveats: In older individuals, TCR beta diversity per million T cells was lower, falling roughly linearly with age.

The J segment lost 0 bases and the V segment lost 0 bases, leaving 5 bases of the junction unmatched. This CDR3 is 18 amino acids long. Germline V gene sequence: CDR1 SEHNR, CDR2 FQNEAQ (reference sequence). In addition, the sample was reused for a study of T cells of mothers and their children.

This chain joins TRBV7-9 and TRBJ1-4; 9 bases match TRBD1. The sequenced sample consisted of blood. This sequence originates from a boy under 18 in good health. CDR3 bases: TGTGCCAGCAGCTTAGCGGACAGGGGACTTGCAACTAATGAAAAACTGTTTTTT. Its translation is CASSLADRGLATNEKLFF.